This T cell receptor (beta chain) was sequenced for a study of shared clonotypes between healthy human individuals. Only CD45RO-negative cells positively selected for CCR7 counted as naive CD8 cells, so terminally differentiated effector memory CD45RA+ cells were excluded. This table comes from immunoSEQ multiplex PCR, and its TCRdb copy is limited to in-frame clones, with some not included. The sample includes roughly 2.1 million clones, roughly 91% of them seen just once. The CDR3 is 16 amino acids. Trimming shortened V by 0 bases and J by 6 bases, and 18 bases separated the two germline ends. Germline loops: CDR1 SGHKS, CDR2 YYEKEE (reference sequence).

This chain uses TRBV5-5 with TRBJ1-1, with TRBD1 as a possible D gene (5 bases). The clonotype was recovered from a man aged 18 to 29 in good health. Some clones in this sample may be carry-over from other donors' samples. Sequences were obtained from naive CD8+ T cells from PBMCs. The CDR3 loop is CASSLAWQGGLSEAFF. CDR3 sequence (DNA): TGTGCCAGCAGCTTGGCATGGCAGGGCGGACTCTCTGAAGCTTTCTTT. Combining the CDR3 with reference TRBV5-5 and TRBJ1-1 gives the whole variable domain DAGVTQSPTHLIKTRGQQVTLRCSPISGHKSVSWYQQVLGQGPQFIFQYYEKEERGRGNFPDRFSARQFPNYSSELNVNALLLGDSALYLCASSLAWQGGLSEAFFGQGTRLTVV.